This T cell receptor beta chain was identified during a study of response to subunit inactivated influenza vaccine. General study findings and limits: There was a suggestion from the authors that each seasonal influenza vaccination recruits few new T cells.

V was clipped by 1 base and J by 0 bases; unmatched bases: 6. In germline, CDR1 is SGHDT, CDR2 YYEEEE. The CDR3 has 17 residues. To note about this clonotype: Its target is unknown.

MiXCR, applied by TCRdb to the RT-PCR reads, yields one record per CDR3 protein. This sample has approximately 520,000 distinct CDR3 sequences; roughly 25% occur once, and the top ten carry 1.5% to 2%. The TCR originated in a man between 50 and 59 years old who received an inactivated influenza vaccine. The genes are TRBV5-6 and TRBJ1-4; the match to TRBD1 covers 7 bases. The source material was CD4+ T cells sorted from PBMCs, sampled 5 to 6 days after vaccination. CDR3 coding DNA: TGTGCCAGCAGCTTGCTTGGGGACAGTACAACTAATGAAAAACTGTTTTTT. Translation: CASSLLGDSTTNEKLFF. Variable domain in full (rest from reference TRBV5-6 and TRBJ1-4): DAGVTQSPTHLIKTRGQQVTLRCSPKSGHDTVSWYQQALGQGPQFIFQYYEEEERQRGNFPDRFSGHQFPNYSSELNVNALLLGDSALYLCASSLLGDSTTNEKLFFGSGTQLSVL.